This is a list of T cell receptor beta chains from one sample in a study of cytomegalovirus exposure and HLA in healthy donors. Data came from immunoSEQ multiplex PCR; TCRdb stores just in-frame clones and leaves some out. The table lists about 160,000 clones, around 83% of them singletons. Specimen: PBMCs. All receptors derive from a man aged 45-65 years in good health and CMV-seropositive. CDR3s include the opening cysteine and the closing phenylalanine or tryptophan. Fields, in order: V gene, CDR3 protein.

TRBV7-9	CASSLALEEGYTF
TRBV7-8	CASSFRIQTGTVNTEAFF
TRBV6-1	CASSDLAGVPTGELFF
TRBV6-5	CASSRPASDTEAFF
TRBV2	CASSGPGTKNTGELFF
TRBV30	CAWTPLAGGGELFF
TRBV7-8	CASSLGATEAFF
TRBV7-2	CASSPPRGSLPNYGYTF
TRBV7-6	CASSYTGGETQYF
TRBV5-1	CASSLGRGIYNEQFF
TRBV18	CASSRQDSNQPQHF
TRBV14	CASSQDPSRANVLTF
TRBV5-4	CASSLSSGRNNEQFF
TRBV7-8	CASSLVGATDTQYF
TRBV6-5	CASSYGDNMNTEAFF
TRBV10-3	CAIRGQDAEAFF
TRBV5-6	CASSLLRNTGELFF